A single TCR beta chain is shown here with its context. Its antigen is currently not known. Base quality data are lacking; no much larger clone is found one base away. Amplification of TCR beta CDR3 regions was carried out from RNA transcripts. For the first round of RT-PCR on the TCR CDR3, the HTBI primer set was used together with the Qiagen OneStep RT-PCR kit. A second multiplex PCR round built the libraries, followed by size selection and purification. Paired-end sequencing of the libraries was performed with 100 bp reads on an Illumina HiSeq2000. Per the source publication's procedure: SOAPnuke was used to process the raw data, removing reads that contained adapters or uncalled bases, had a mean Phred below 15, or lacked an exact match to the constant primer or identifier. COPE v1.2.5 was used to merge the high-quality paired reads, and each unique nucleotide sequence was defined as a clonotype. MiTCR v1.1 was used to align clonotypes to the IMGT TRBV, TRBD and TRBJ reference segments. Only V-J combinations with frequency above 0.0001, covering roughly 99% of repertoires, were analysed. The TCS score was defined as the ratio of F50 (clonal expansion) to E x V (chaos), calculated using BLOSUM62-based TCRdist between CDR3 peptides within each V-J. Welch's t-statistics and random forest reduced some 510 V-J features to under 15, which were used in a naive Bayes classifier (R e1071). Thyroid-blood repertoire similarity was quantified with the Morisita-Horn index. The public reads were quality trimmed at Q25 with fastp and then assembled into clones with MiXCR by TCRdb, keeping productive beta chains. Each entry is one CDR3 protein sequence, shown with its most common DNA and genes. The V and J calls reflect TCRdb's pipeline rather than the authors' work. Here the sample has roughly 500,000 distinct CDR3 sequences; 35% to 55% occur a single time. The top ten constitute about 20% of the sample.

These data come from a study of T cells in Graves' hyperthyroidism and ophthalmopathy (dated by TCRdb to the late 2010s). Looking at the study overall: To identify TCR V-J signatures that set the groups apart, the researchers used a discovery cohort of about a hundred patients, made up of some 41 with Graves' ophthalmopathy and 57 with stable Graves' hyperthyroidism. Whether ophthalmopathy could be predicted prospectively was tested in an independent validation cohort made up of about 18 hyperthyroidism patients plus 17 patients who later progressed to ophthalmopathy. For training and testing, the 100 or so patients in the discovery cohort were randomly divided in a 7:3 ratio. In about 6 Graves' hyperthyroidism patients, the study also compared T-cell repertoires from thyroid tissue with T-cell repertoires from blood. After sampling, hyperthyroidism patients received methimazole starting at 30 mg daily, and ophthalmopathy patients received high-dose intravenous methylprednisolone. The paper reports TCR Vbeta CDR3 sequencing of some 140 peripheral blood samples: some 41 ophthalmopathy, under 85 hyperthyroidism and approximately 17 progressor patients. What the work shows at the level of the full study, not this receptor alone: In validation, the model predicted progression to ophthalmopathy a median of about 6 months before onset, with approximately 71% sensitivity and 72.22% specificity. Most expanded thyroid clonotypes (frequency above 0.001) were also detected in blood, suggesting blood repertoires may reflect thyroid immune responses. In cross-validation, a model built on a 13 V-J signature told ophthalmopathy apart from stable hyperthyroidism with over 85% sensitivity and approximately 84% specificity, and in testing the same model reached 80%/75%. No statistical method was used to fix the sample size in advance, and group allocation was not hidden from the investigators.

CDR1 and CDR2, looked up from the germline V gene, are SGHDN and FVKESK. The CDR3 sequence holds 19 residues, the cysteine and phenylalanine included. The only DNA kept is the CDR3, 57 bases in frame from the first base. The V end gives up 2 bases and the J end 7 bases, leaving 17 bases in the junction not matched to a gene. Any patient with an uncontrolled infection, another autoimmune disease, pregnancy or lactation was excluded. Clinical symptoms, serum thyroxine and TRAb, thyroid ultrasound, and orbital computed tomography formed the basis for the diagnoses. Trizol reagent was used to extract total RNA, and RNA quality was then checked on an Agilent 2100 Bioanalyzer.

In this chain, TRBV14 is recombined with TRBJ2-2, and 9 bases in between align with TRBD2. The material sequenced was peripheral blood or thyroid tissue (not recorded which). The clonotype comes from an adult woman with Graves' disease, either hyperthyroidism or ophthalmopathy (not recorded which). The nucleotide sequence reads TGTGCCAGCAGCCAAAGGCGGTCGAGGAGCGGGAGGCAGGGCGGGGAGCTGTTTTTT. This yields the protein CASSQRRSRSGRQGGELFF.